This T cell receptor (beta chain) was obtained from a study of blood T cell repertoires in COVID-19. Study in general: COVID-19 samples from acute and convalescent phases originated in the United States, Italy and Spain. PBMCs, B-cell-depleted T cells, or T cells were the source of the cDNA or gDNA that made up the material.

Under the authors' procedure: The authors estimated nucleated cell counts from reference gene primer amplification. The table came from immunoSEQ multiplex PCR; TCRdb's copy has only in-frame clones and leaves some out. The D gene and trimming were derived from the DNA, and the V and J assignments and clone size from that table. The repertoire has around 280,000 clones, around 86% of them found once; the top ten carry roughly 1.3%. The CDR3 is 15 amino acids. CDR1 is MGHRA, CDR2 YSYEKL, per germline. J gave up 5 bases and V 1 base, and 2 bases lay outside the gene matches. The chain couples TRBV4-1 to TRBJ1-6; 7 nucleotides line up with TRBD1. The clonotype originates from a man between 70 and 80 years old with acute or convalescent COVID-19. The sequenced sample consisted of peripheral blood. CDR3 protein: CASSQAGTDNSPLHF. In DNA form, the CDR3 reads TGCGCCAGCAGCCAAGCCGGGACAGATAATTCACCCCTCCACTTT.